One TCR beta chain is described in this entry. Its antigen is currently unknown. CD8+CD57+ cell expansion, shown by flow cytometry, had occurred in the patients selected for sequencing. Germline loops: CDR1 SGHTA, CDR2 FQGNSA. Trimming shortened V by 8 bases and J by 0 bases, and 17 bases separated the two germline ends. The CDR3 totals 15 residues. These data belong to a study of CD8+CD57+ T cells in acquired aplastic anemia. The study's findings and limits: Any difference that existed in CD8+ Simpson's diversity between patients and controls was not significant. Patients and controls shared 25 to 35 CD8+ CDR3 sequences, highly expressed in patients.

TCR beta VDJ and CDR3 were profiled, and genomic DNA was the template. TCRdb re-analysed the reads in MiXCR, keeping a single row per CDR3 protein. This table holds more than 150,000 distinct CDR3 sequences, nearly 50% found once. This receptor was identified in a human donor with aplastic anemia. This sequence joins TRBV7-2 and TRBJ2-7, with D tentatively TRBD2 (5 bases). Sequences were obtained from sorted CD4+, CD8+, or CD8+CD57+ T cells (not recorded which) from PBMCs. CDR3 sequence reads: CASGGRGFSSYEQYF. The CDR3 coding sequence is TGTGCCAGCGGAGGTAGAGGGTTCTCCTCCTACGAGCAGTACTTC.